The 20 T cell receptor beta chains listed next were all sequenced from one sample in a study of blood T cell repertoires in COVID-19. TCRdb keeps only in-frame clones here, not all; method: immunoSEQ multiplex PCR. Of about 180,000 clones detected, 86% appear once; the ten largest clones hold less than 3.5%. Specimen: peripheral blood. These receptors came from a woman under 40 with active or convalescent COVID-19.

The rearrangement links TRBV18 to TRBJ2-3; tentative D call: TRBD2 (5 bases). This CDR3 has 14 amino acids. V was trimmed by 8 bases and J by 2 bases, leaving 14 bases between them. The germline V gene has CDR1 KGHSH and CDR2 LQKENI. The CDR3 DNA reads as TGTGCCAGCGCCCCGCCAGCGGACACAGATACGCAGTATTTT. It is translated as CASAPPADTDTQYF.

The gene calls are TRBV7-9 and TRBJ1-1, with TRBD1 as a possible D gene (6 bases). This CDR3 has 14 residues. Germline CDR1 reads SEHNR; CDR2 reads FQNEAQ (reference sequence). V lost 3 bases and J 9 bases, leaving 17 bases between the germline ends. The CDR3 loop is CASSFWEGVMKAFF. CDR3 DNA: TGTGCCAGCAGCTTCTGGGAGGGGGTGATGAAAGCTTTCTTT. Based on the CDR3 plus reference TRBV7-9 and TRBJ1-1, the full variable domain is DTGVSQNPRHKITKRGQNVTFRCDPISEHNRLYWYRQTLGQGPEFLTYFQNEAQLEKSRLLSDRFSAERPKGSFSTLEIQRTEQGDSAMYLCASSFWEGVMKAFFGQGTRLTVV.

This clone was found a few times. V usage is TRBV7-6 and J usage is TRBJ1-4, with 9 bases lining up with TRBD1. This CDR3 comprises 15 residues. The germline CDR1 and CDR2 sequences are SGHVS and FNYEAQ. After removal of 1 base from V and 4 bases from J, the junction contained 1 base not matched to a gene. The CDR3 DNA follows: TGTGCCAGCAGCTTAGGGGGACAGGGTAATGAAAAACTGTTTTTT. It specifies CASSLGGQGNEKLFF.

This chain links TRBV5-4 with TRBJ1-5; no reliable D call. This CDR3 is built from 12 residues. Germline V gene data show CDR1 as SGHNT and CDR2 as YYREEE (reference sequence). V was shortened by 1 base and J by 7 bases, with 6 bases between the two germline ends. The CDR3 coding sequence is TGTGCCAGCAGCTTGTTCGGGCAGCCCCAGCATTTT. Its translation is CASSLFGQPQHF.

The rearrangement joins TRBV9 to TRBJ2-7; 11 bases fit TRBD1. Germline CDR1 reads SGDLS; CDR2 reads YYNGEE. CDR3 length: 15 residues. V shed 3 bases and J 0 bases; nucleotides not matched to a gene: 2. The CDR3 DNA reads as TGTGCCAGCAGCGCCGGACAGGGGGCCTCCTACGAGCAGTACTTC. It is translated as CASSAGQGASYEQYF.

J is TRBJ2-7 and V is TRBV5-6; D is perhaps TRBD1 (6 bases). This CDR3 region has 14 residues. Germline CDR1 reads SGHDT; CDR2 reads YYEEEE. V was clipped by 3 bases and J by 2 bases, with 12 bases between them. Here the CDR3 reads CASSSGTSTYEQYF. CDR3 DNA: TGTGCCAGCAGCTCCGGGACAAGCACCTACGAGCAGTACTTC.

The genes are TRBV7-9 and TRBJ2-3, with D perhaps TRBD2 (5 bases). Trimming stripped 4 bases from V and 11 bases from J, with 19 bases between. The CDR3 has 14 amino acids. CDR1 is SEHNR, CDR2 FQNEAQ, per germline (reference sequence). CDR3 DNA: TGTGCCAGCAGCTCCCGGACTGGAATCCTTAGGCAGTATTTT. It is translated as CASSSRTGILRQYF.

The chain has TRBV3-1 (or the pseudogene TRBV3-2) and TRBJ2-1; 10 bases match TRBD1. From germline, CDR1 is LGHDT and CDR2 YNNKEL (reference sequence). The V segment lost 2 bases and the J segment 6 bases; nucleotides outside the gene matches: 4. There are 15 residues in the CDR3. CDR3 sequence (DNA): TGTGCCAGCAGCCAATCGAGGACAGGGGGCAATGAGCAGTTCTTC. Its protein product is CASSQSRTGGNEQFF.

About this clone: The sample carries other DNA sequences with the same CDR3. CDR3 protein: CASSPDRAYNEQFF. The CDR3 nucleotides are TGTGCCAGTAGCCCGGACAGAGCCTACAATGAGCAGTTCTTC. The chain employs TRBV19 and TRBJ2-1, with D perhaps matching TRBD1 (6 bases). CDR1 LNHDA and CDR2 SQIVND come from the germline V gene (reference sequence). Trimming took 6 bases from V and 2 from J, leaving 11 bases between them. The CDR3 spans 14 residues.

Comment on this clone: At one end, the junction sequence differs from germline, possibly due to a read error. The chain employs TRBV6-1 and TRBJ2-1; 14 nucleotides align to TRBD2. The CDR3 extends over 15 amino acids. Germline lookup yields CDR1 MNHNS and CDR2 SASEGT. The CDR3 nucleotides are TGTGTCAGCAGTGAGACTAGCGGGAGGGCGGTCCAGCAGTTCTTC. This codes for CVSSETSGRAVQQFF.

This rearrangement joins TRBV5-1 to TRBJ1-1; D is ambiguous. The CDR3 covers 16 residues. The germline V and J ends were trimmed by 3 bases and 1 base, with 16 bases remaining between them. The germline V gene encodes CDR1 SGHRS and CDR2 YFSETQ. CDR3 coding DNA: TGCGCCAGCAGCTATGAGGGATCGGTAACGAACACTGAAGCTTTCTTT. Protein product: CASSYEGSVTNTEAFF.

The V and J genes are TRBV19 and TRBJ2-3, with 8 bases fitting TRBD2. Germline CDR1 LNHDA, CDR2 SQIVND (reference sequence). The CDR3 runs 15 residues. The J segment lost 5 bases and the V segment lost 10 bases, leaving 14 bases of the junction unmatched. The CDR3 spells CATADVAGGVDTQYF. As DNA, the CDR3 is TGTGCCACCGCTGACGTGGCGGGAGGTGTAGATACGCAGTATTTT.

This sequence joins TRBV27 and TRBJ2-7; a possible D gene is TRBD1 (7 bases). V was cut by 4 bases and J by 4 bases, with 23 bases left in between. Germline-derived CDR1 and CDR2 are MNHEY and SMNVEV (reference sequence). This CDR3 contains 17 residues. CDR3 sequence (DNA): TGTGCCAGCAGTTCTCCCCGGGGGACAGCGGGCCGGTACGAGCAGTACTTC. It encodes CASSSPRGTAGRYEQYF.

The table lists this clone with a count of one. The V call is TRBV4-1, the J call TRBJ2-3; D is perhaps TRBD2 (6 bases). This CDR3 spans 14 amino acids. V dropped 2 bases and J dropped 4 bases, with 10 bases sitting between them. Germline loops: CDR1 MGHRA, CDR2 YSYEKL. This CDR3 reads CASSQPGLSDTQYF. CDR3 bases: TGCGCCAGCAGCCAACCGGGACTCTCAGATACGCAGTATTTT.

The chain links TRBV20-1 to TRBJ2-1; 11 nucleotides line up with TRBD2. Germline CDR1 reads DFQATT; CDR2 reads SNEGSKA (reference sequence). The CDR3 runs to 15 residues. V trimming: 3 bases; J trimming: 6 bases; junction bases outside the gene matches: 7. The CDR3 nucleotides read TGCAGTGCTAGTCTTAGCGGGAGGGGGTCCAATGAGCAGTTCTTC. Translated: CSASLSGRGSNEQFF.

The sample holds one count of this clone. For the CDR3, the DNA is TGCGCCAGCAGCTACCGGGACAGAGATACGCAGTATTTT. It yields the protein CASSYRDRDTQYF. The chain has TRBV5-1 and TRBJ2-3, with 7 positions matching TRBD1. Germline loops: CDR1 SGHRS, CDR2 YFSETQ. Germline trimming cut 3 bases from V and 5 bases from J; bases unmatched to any gene: 3. The CDR3 is 13 residues long.

This chain connects TRBV9 to TRBJ1-4; D may be TRBD1 (6 bases). Per the germline V gene, CDR1 is SGDLS and CDR2 is YYNGEE. V shed 0 bases and J shed 10 bases, with 16 bases lying between them. This CDR3 comprises 15 residues. DNA for the CDR3: TGTGCCAGCAGCGTAGGGGACACGGAAGTTGGAAAACTGTTTTTT. Encoded protein: CASSVGDTEVGKLFF.

The chain uses TRBV6-2 or TRBV6-3 and TRBJ1-3; D remains ambiguous. Germline-derived CDR1 and CDR2 are MNHEY and SVGEGT. V lost 0 bases to trimming and J lost 0 bases, with 12 bases between them. The CDR3 has 17 residues. The CDR3 reads CASSYSSMKRSGNTIYF. The DNA of the CDR3 is TGTGCCAGCAGTTACTCGAGTATGAAACGCTCTGGAAACACCATATATTTT.

The gene calls are TRBV5-4 and TRBJ1-6, with D uncertain. Trimming took off 3 bases at V and 4 bases at J, with 2 bases between the two ends. The length of the CDR3 is 12 residues. CDR1 is SGHNT, CDR2 YYREEE, per germline (reference sequence). The CDR3 sequence: CASSSYNSPLHF. The CDR3 DNA reads TGTGCCAGCAGCTCGTATAATTCACCCCTCCACTTT.

V usage is TRBV25-1 and J usage is TRBJ1-3; the D is unclear. Germline loops: CDR1 MGHDK, CDR2 SYGVNS. The ends were cut back, 4 bases at V and 0 bases at J, with 7 bases in the middle. The CDR3 spans 14 residues. The chain's CDR3 is CASSALISGNTIYF. The CDR3 nucleotides read TGTGCCAGCAGTGCACTTATCTCTGGAAACACCATATATTTT. Full variable domain (missing parts from reference TRBV25-1 and TRBJ1-3): EADIYQTPRYLVIGTGKKITLECSQTMGHDKMYWYQQDPGMELHLIHYSYGVNSTEKGDLSSESTVSRIRTEHFPLTLESARPSHTSQYLCASSALISGNTIYFGEGSWLTVV.